This is a list of T cell receptor beta chains from one sample in a study of pediatric ulcerative colitis. Assay: immunoSEQ multiplex PCR; the TCRdb copy retains only in-frame clones and omits some. The table includes about 60,000 clones, 87% detected once. The sequencing sample was made of blood. These TCRs come from a boy aged 5-17 years who was a control in a study of pediatric ulcerative colitis. The CDR3 runs from the conserved cysteine through the conserved F or W. The order of the fields is clone size, D gene, J gene, V gene, CDR3 protein, CDR3 DNA. A D gene is named only where the DNA matches it firmly. Rows may omit the clone size; those that give it use once, few, many or a size class.

abundance: -
d_gene: -
j_gene: TRBJ2-7
v_gene: TRBV7-2
CDR3aa: CASSLEPEGGYEQYF
CDR3nt: TGTGCCAGCAGCTTAGAACCCGAGGGTGGGTACGAGCAGTACTTC

abundance: -
d_gene: -
j_gene: TRBJ2-7
v_gene: TRBV6-6
CDR3aa: CASSYQTPGYSYEQYF
CDR3nt: TGTGCCAGCAGTTACCAAACCCCCGGGTACTCCTACGAGCAGTACTTC

abundance: once
d_gene: -
j_gene: TRBJ1-5
v_gene: TRBV29-1
CDR3aa: CSVWDRKGPQHF
CDR3nt: TGCAGCGTTTGGGACCGGAAGGGGCCCCAGCATTTT

abundance: few
d_gene: -
j_gene: TRBJ1-6
v_gene: TRBV4-3
CDR3aa: CASSQEYGLKDSPLHF
CDR3nt: TGCGCCAGCAGCCAAGAATACGGTTTAAAGGATTCACCCCTCCACTTT

abundance: -
d_gene: TRBD2
j_gene: TRBJ2-3
v_gene: TRBV7-2
CDR3aa: CASSQLAGGRDTQYF
CDR3nt: TGTGCCAGCAGCCAACTCGCGGGGGGGCGGGATACGCAGTATTTT

abundance: -
d_gene: -
j_gene: TRBJ2-7
v_gene: TRBV13
CDR3aa: CASSWSSYEQYF
CDR3nt: TGTGCCAGCAGTTGGAGTTCCTACGAGCAGTACTTC

abundance: -
d_gene: -
j_gene: TRBJ2-3
v_gene: TRBV4-2
CDR3aa: CASSQDFDSPTDTQYF
CDR3nt: TGTGCCAGCAGCCAAGATTTCGACAGTCCCACAGATACGCAGTATTTT

abundance: -
d_gene: TRBD1
j_gene: TRBJ1-1
v_gene: TRBV7-8
CDR3aa: CASSDRQGNTEAFF
CDR3nt: TGTGCCAGCAGCGATCGACAGGGGAACACTGAAGCTTTCTTT

abundance: -
d_gene: -
j_gene: TRBJ1-4
v_gene: TRBV6-5
CDR3aa: CASSGPHREKLFF
CDR3nt: TGTGCCAGCAGTGGACCTCACCGAGAAAAACTGTTTTTT

abundance: -
d_gene: -
j_gene: TRBJ1-2
v_gene: TRBV7-2
CDR3aa: CASSLSSAGTNYGYTF
CDR3nt: TGTGCCAGCAGCTTATCTTCGGCAGGGACCAACTATGGCTACACCTTC

abundance: -
d_gene: TRBD1
j_gene: TRBJ2-1
v_gene: TRBV19
CDR3aa: CASSIIGDSSYNEQFF
CDR3nt: TGTGCCAGTAGTATAATCGGGGACAGCTCCTACAATGAGCAGTTCTTC

abundance: few
d_gene: -
j_gene: TRBJ2-6
v_gene: TRBV6-5
CDR3aa: CASSLAGANVLTF
CDR3nt: TGTGCCAGCAGCCTGGCTGGGGCCAACGTCCTGACTTTC

abundance: -
d_gene: TRBD1
j_gene: TRBJ1-2
v_gene: TRBV4-3
CDR3aa: CASSLIGTGDWNYGYTF
CDR3nt: TGCGCCAGCAGCCTAATCGGGACAGGGGATTGGAACTATGGCTACACCTTC

abundance: -
d_gene: -
j_gene: TRBJ1-6
v_gene: TRBV5-1
CDR3aa: CASSSPPGTESSYNSPLHF
CDR3nt: TGCGCCAGCAGCTCACCTCCCGGGACGGAGAGCTCCTATAATTCACCCCTCCACTTT

abundance: -
d_gene: -
j_gene: TRBJ1-4
v_gene: TRBV19
CDR3aa: CASRGPGREKLFF
CDR3nt: TGTGCCAGTAGAGGTCCGGGTCGGGAAAAACTGTTTTTT

abundance: -
d_gene: -
j_gene: TRBJ2-7
v_gene: TRBV28
CDR3aa: CASSSRQTPYEQYF
CDR3nt: TGTGCCAGCAGTTCTCGACAGACCCCCTACGAGCAGTACTTC

abundance: few
d_gene: -
j_gene: TRBJ1-6
v_gene: TRBV6-4
CDR3aa: CASSDSQGRGSPLHF
CDR3nt: TGTGCCAGCAGTGACTCGCAGGGGAGAGGTTCACCCCTCCACTTT

abundance: -
d_gene: -
j_gene: TRBJ1-4
v_gene: TRBV13
CDR3aa: CASSLEDREKLFF
CDR3nt: TGTGCCAGCAGCTTAGAAGACAGGGAAAAACTGTTTTTT

abundance: once
d_gene: -
j_gene: TRBJ2-1
v_gene: TRBV4-3
CDR3aa: CASSQDRIGALSYNEQFF
CDR3nt: TGCGCCAGCAGCCAAGATAGGATAGGGGCTCTCTCTTACAATGAGCAGTTCTTC

abundance: -
d_gene: TRBD2
j_gene: TRBJ2-1
v_gene: TRBV4-3
CDR3aa: CASSQALSGGGAHNEQFF
CDR3nt: TGCGCCAGCAGCCAAGCTCTATCTGGCGGGGGGGCCCACAATGAGCAGTTCTTC

abundance: -
d_gene: -
j_gene: TRBJ2-7
v_gene: TRBV14
CDR3aa: CASSQEGYGGAYEQYF
CDR3nt: TGTGCCAGCAGCCAAGAGGGTTACGGAGGCGCCTACGAGCAGTACTTC

abundance: -
d_gene: TRBD2
j_gene: TRBJ2-7
v_gene: TRBV19
CDR3aa: CASKGKRENTYEQYF
CDR3nt: TGTGCCAGTAAGGGGAAGCGGGAGAACACCTACGAGCAGTACTTC

abundance: -
d_gene: -
j_gene: TRBJ1-6
v_gene: TRBV30
CDR3aa: CAWRGQGGNSPLHF
CDR3nt: TGTGCCTGGAGAGGTCAGGGAGGTAATTCACCCCTCCACTTT

abundance: -
d_gene: -
j_gene: TRBJ1-4
v_gene: TRBV30
CDR3aa: CAWSVRAGNEKLFF
CDR3nt: TGTGCCTGGAGTGTTAGGGCAGGAAATGAAAAACTGTTTTTT

abundance: -
d_gene: -
j_gene: TRBJ1-2
v_gene: TRBV28
CDR3aa: CASSLPGGSYYGYTF
CDR3nt: TGTGCCAGCAGCCTCCCCGGGGGGTCATACTATGGCTACACCTTC

abundance: -
d_gene: -
j_gene: TRBJ1-3
v_gene: TRBV18
CDR3aa: CASSPSEAHSGNTIYF
CDR3nt: TGTGCCAGCTCACCCTCGGAGGCGCACTCTGGAAACACCATATATTTT

abundance: -
d_gene: TRBD1
j_gene: TRBJ2-3
v_gene: TRBV5-1
CDR3aa: CASSLDTTGGLTDTQYF
CDR3nt: TGCGCCAGCAGCTTGGATACGACAGGGGGGCTCACAGATACGCAGTATTTT

abundance: few
d_gene: TRBD1
j_gene: TRBJ1-5
v_gene: TRBV5-1
CDR3aa: CASSEGQGPSQPQHF
CDR3nt: TGCGCCAGCAGCGAGGGACAGGGTCCAAGTCAGCCCCAGCATTTT

abundance: -
d_gene: TRBD2
j_gene: TRBJ2-1
v_gene: TRBV4-1
CDR3aa: CASSQDRRGALYNEQFF
CDR3nt: TGCGCCAGCAGCCAAGACAGGCGGGGGGCCTTATACAATGAGCAGTTCTTC

abundance: once
d_gene: TRBD1
j_gene: TRBJ2-1
v_gene: TRBV4-2
CDR3aa: CASSQDTGGYNEQFF
CDR3nt: TGTGCCAGCAGCCAAGATACAGGGGGCTACAATGAGCAGTTCTTC

abundance: -
d_gene: -
j_gene: TRBJ2-2
v_gene: TRBV9
CDR3aa: CASSAAEFPGELFF
CDR3nt: TGTGCCAGCAGCGCTGCGGAATTTCCCGGGGAGCTGTTTTTT

abundance: -
d_gene: -
j_gene: TRBJ2-3
v_gene: TRBV14
CDR3aa: CASSHLQGLGTDTQYF
CDR3nt: TGTGCCAGCAGCCACCTACAGGGCTTAGGCACAGATACGCAGTATTTT

abundance: -
d_gene: -
j_gene: TRBJ2-2
v_gene: TRBV4-3
CDR3aa: CASSQDFTSTGELFF
CDR3nt: TGCGCCAGCAGCCAAGATTTCACTTCCACCGGGGAGCTGTTTTTT

abundance: once
d_gene: TRBD1
j_gene: TRBJ1-1
v_gene: TRBV28
CDR3aa: CASSPMGQMNTEAFF
CDR3nt: TGTGCCAGCAGTCCCATGGGACAGATGAACACTGAAGCTTTCTTT

abundance: -
d_gene: -
j_gene: TRBJ2-7
v_gene: TRBV9
CDR3aa: CASSPVRSDYEQYF
CDR3nt: TGTGCCAGCAGCCCCGTCCGCAGCGACTACGAGCAGTACTTC

abundance: -
d_gene: -
j_gene: TRBJ1-2
v_gene: TRBV19
CDR3aa: CASSGDGYYGYTF
CDR3nt: TGTGCCAGTAGTGGGGACGGTTACTATGGCTACACCTTC

abundance: -
d_gene: -
j_gene: TRBJ2-5
v_gene: TRBV2
CDR3aa: CASSPGETQYF
CDR3nt: TGTGCCAGCAGCCCGGGGGAGACCCAGTACTTC